Below are 25 T cell receptor beta chains sequenced from a single sample in a study of cytomegalovirus exposure and HLA in healthy donors. The PCR made use of 60 Vbeta and 13 Jbeta primers. Sequencing was performed with immunoSEQ multiplex PCR; in TCRdb, only in-frame clones are kept and a portion is missing. The table lists 130,000 or so clones, about 81% of them singletons. The sample was PBMCs. These receptors originate from a woman aged 40 to 50 in good health and CMV-seropositive.

The rearrangement uses TRBV6-5 and TRBJ1-2; D is undetermined. CDR1 is MNHEY, CDR2 SVGAGI, per germline. This CDR3 has 12 residues. V was shortened by 5 bases and J by 5 bases, with 9 bases between the two germline ends. CDR3 amino acids: CASSNGGYGYTF. In DNA form, the CDR3 reads TGTGCCAGCAGTAACGGAGGGTATGGCTACACCTTC.

V usage is TRBV29-1 and J usage is TRBJ1-2; D perhaps matches TRBD1 (5 bases). Germline lookup yields CDR1 SQVTM and CDR2 ANQGSEA. Trimming left V 7 bases short and J 3 bases short, with 12 bases between. CDR3 length equals 12 residues. The CDR3 here is CSAASGDYGYTF. The CDR3 nucleotides read TGCAGCGCCGCCTCGGGGGACTATGGCTACACCTTC.

This chain connects TRBV21-1 to TRBJ2-4; the DNA was not compared with TRBD1, the D call given in the table. TRBV21-1 is a pseudogene locus. The CDR3 is 16 residues long. The DNA for the CDR3 is TGTGCCAGCAGCAAAGCGCTCGGCGACAGGGGGACCATTCAGTACTTC. Protein: CASSKALGDRGTIQYF.

The J gene is TRBJ1-1, the V gene TRBV29-1; a possible D gene is TRBD1 (6 bases). The V gene's germline CDR1 is SQVTM and CDR2 ANQGSEA. V was shortened by 8 bases and J by 2 bases, with 12 bases between the two germline ends. The CDR3 has 12 amino acids. The chain's CDR3 is CSTRDTNTEAFF. CDR3 coding DNA: TGCAGCACCCGGGACACCAACACTGAAGCTTTCTTT.

The J gene is TRBJ2-1, the V gene TRBV29-1; no definite D call. Germline CDR1 and CDR2: SQVTM and ANQGSEA. The CDR3 totals 11 residues. V was shortened by 7 bases and J by 3 bases, with 7 bases between the two germline ends. CDR3 residues: CSERSYNEQFF. The CDR3 DNA follows: TGCAGCGAAAGGAGCTACAATGAGCAGTTCTTC.

This chain connects TRBV7-2 to TRBJ2-3; D is unresolved. Germline V CDR1 and CDR2: SGHTA, FQGNSA. V dropped 1 base and J dropped 1 base, with 9 bases sitting between them. The CDR3 runs to 15 residues. The CDR3 region has the DNA TGTGCCAGCAGCTTAGTGGCCCAAGGCACAGATACGCAGTATTTT. The encoded protein is CASSLVAQGTDTQYF.

The table lists this clone with a few counts. This sequence joins TRBV11-2 and TRBJ2-2, with 12 bases that match TRBD2. J was trimmed by 3 bases and V by 5 bases; bases with no gene match: 4. Germline V gene data show CDR1 as SGHAT and CDR2 as FQNNGV. This CDR3 has 16 amino acids. The CDR3 loop reads CASSQTSGSYTGELFF. In nucleotides, the CDR3 is TGTGCCAGCAGCCAGACTAGCGGGAGTTACACCGGGGAGCTGTTTTTT. Using reference TRBV11-2 and TRBJ2-2 for the parts outside the CDR3, the full variable domain is EAGVAQSPRYKIIEKRQSVAFWCNPISGHATLYWYQQILGQGPKLLIQFQNNGVVDDSQLPKDRFSAERLKGVDSTLKIQPAKLEDSAVYLCASSQTSGSYTGELFFGEGSRLTVL.

The genes are TRBV5-4 and TRBJ1-2; tentative D call: TRBD1 (5 bases). V was pared by 1 base and J by 2 bases, with 6 bases between. The CDR3 has 13 amino acids. Germline assignment: CDR1 SGHNT and CDR2 YYREEE (reference sequence). CDR3: CASSLKGNYGYTF. DNA of the CDR3: TGTGCCAGCAGCTTGAAGGGGAACTATGGCTACACCTTC.

This chain joins TRBV30 and TRBJ1-2, with D hard to call. CDR3 length equals 13 residues. Germline assignment: CDR1 GTSNPN and CDR2 SVGIG (reference sequence). V lost 2 bases and J 8 bases, leaving 15 bases between the germline ends. The CDR3 sequence is CAWSSTGFGGYTF. CDR3 nucleotide sequence: TGTGCCTGGAGTTCGACGGGTTTTGGAGGCTACACCTTC.

V and J are TRBV4-3 and TRBJ2-1, with 9 positions matching TRBD2. Per the germline V gene, CDR1 is LGHNA and CDR2 is YSLEER. V gave up 4 bases and J gave up 3 bases; unmatched junction bases: 4. This CDR3 is 15 amino acids long. The CDR3 DNA follows: TGCGCCAGCAGCCTAGCGGGAGATGTCTACAATGAGCAGTTCTTC. This encodes CASSLAGDVYNEQFF.

This clone was seen only a few times. The chain recombines TRBV7-6 with TRBJ2-7; no definite D call. CDR1 and CDR2 (germline): SGHVS, FNYEAQ. The V end lost 3 bases, the J end lost 6 bases, and 18 bases lay between the germline ends. The CDR3 is 15 amino acids. The CDR3 DNA follows: TGTGCCAGCAGCTTCTTGGTCCAGTTTGAAAGCGAGCAGTACTTC. It translates to CASSFLVQFESEQYF.

This sequence joins TRBV7-9 and TRBJ2-7, with 7 bases aligning to TRBD2. The CDR3 sequence is 14 residues long. J lost 2 bases, V lost 7 bases, and 8 bases had no gene match. Germline-derived CDR1 and CDR2 are SEHNR and FQNEAQ (reference sequence). The CDR3 DNA follows: TGTGCCAGCACTAACCAACGGGGGGCCTACGAGCAGTACTTC. Translating gives CASTNQRGAYEQYF.

The chain has TRBV19 and TRBJ2-1, with TRBD2 matching 7 bases. CDR3 length: 15 residues. V shed 3 bases and J 5 bases; nucleotides not matched to a gene: 7. Germline V lookup: CDR1 LNHDA, CDR2 SQIVND (reference sequence). As DNA, the CDR3 is TGTGCCAGTAGTATTAGCGGGCAGGGACACAATGAGCAGTTCTTC. Translated, it gives CASSISGQGHNEQFF.

The chain links TRBV30 to TRBJ1-6; D call uncertain. The V gene lost 2 bases and the J gene lost 4 bases, with 27 bases spanning the gap. The CDR3 spans 20 residues. Germline CDR1 reads GTSNPN; CDR2 reads SVGIG (reference sequence). The CDR3, as DNA: TGTGCCTGGAGTTCCCGGCATGGGATTGGCACTGCGGGATATAATTCACCCCTCCACTTT. Residues: CAWSSRHGIGTAGYNSPLHF.

The chain joins TRBV27 to TRBJ2-3; 15 bases are shared with TRBD2. The CDR3 spans 18 residues. After removal of 3 bases from V and 2 bases from J, the junction contained 6 bases not matched to a gene. Germline V gene lookup returns CDR1 MNHEY and CDR2 SMNVEV (reference sequence). This CDR3 is CASSFSRTSGRVTDTQYF. CDR3 nucleotides: TGTGCCAGCAGTTTTTCTCGGACTAGCGGGAGGGTCACAGATACGCAGTATTTT.

V gene TRBV6-1 combines with J gene TRBJ2-1, with 7 bases matching TRBD2. The CDR3 sequence is 19 residues long. Germline trimming cut 2 bases from V and 0 bases from J; bases unmatched to any gene: 13. Looked up from germline, CDR1 is MNHNS and CDR2 is SASEGT. The CDR3 protein is CASSEYFGRTASSYNEQFF. The CDR3 DNA reads TGTGCCAGCAGTGAATATTTCGGGAGGACGGCTAGCTCCTACAATGAGCAGTTCTTC.

The chain carries TRBV6-5 and TRBJ1-3; maybe TRBD1 (5 bases). The CDR3 is made up of 12 amino acids. Trimming shortened V by 5 bases and J by 4 bases, and 6 bases separated the two germline ends. CDR1 MNHEY and CDR2 SVGAGI come from the germline V gene. CDR3 loop: CASSKGGNTIYF. DNA for the CDR3: TGTGCCAGCAGTAAGGGGGGAAACACCATATATTTT.

This chain joins TRBV27 and TRBJ1-2; D uncertain. This CDR3 has 13 amino acids. Germline CDR1 is MNHEY and CDR2 is SMNVEV (reference sequence). With 5 bases removed from V and 3 bases from J, the gap between germline ends came to 10 bases. CDR3 nucleotides: TGTGCCAGCAGTAGCATTATGGACTATGGCTACACCTTC. Translated, it gives CASSSIMDYGYTF.

This clone has just a few counts. The V and J genes are TRBV4-3 and TRBJ2-3, with D possibly matching TRBD2 (5 bases). Trimming pared 4 bases from V and 2 bases from J, leaving 13 bases between. Germline values: CDR1 LGHNA, CDR2 YSLEER. The CDR3 loop spans 15 amino acids. The DNA for the CDR3 is TGCGCCAGCAGCCTAGTTCCGGACTCCACAGATACGCAGTATTTT. Its protein product is CASSLVPDSTDTQYF.

This clone has only a few counts. The chain links TRBV27 to TRBJ1-3; possible D gene TRBD1, 6 bases. The CDR3 has 13 amino acids. V lost 7 bases to trimming and J lost 7 bases, with 14 bases between them. The V gene's germline CDR1 is MNHEY and CDR2 SMNVEV (reference sequence). CDR3 DNA: TGTGCCAGCAAGGCAGGGGATAGGAACACCATATATTTT. Translating it yields CASKAGDRNTIYF.

The chain uses TRBV4-1 and TRBJ1-5; 7 bases map to TRBD1. V dropped 1 base and J dropped 3; count of bases not matched to a gene: 6. CDR1 is MGHRA, CDR2 YSYEKL, per germline. The CDR3 has 16 residues. DNA of the CDR3: TGCGCCAGCAGCCAAGGCCAGGACAGGCTCAATCAGCCCCAGCATTTT. Its protein is CASSQGQDRLNQPQHF.

This clone is a singleton in its sample. V gene TRBV11-1 combines with J gene TRBJ2-1; 11 bases agree with TRBD2. CDR1 SGHAT and CDR2 FQDESV come from the germline V gene (reference sequence). This CDR3 spans 15 amino acids. Trimming took 5 bases from V and 10 from J; bases not matched to a gene: 10. Written as DNA, the CDR3 is TGTGCCAGCAGCCTCGAGGTAGCGGGGGGGCGAGAGCAGTTCTTC. It encodes CASSLEVAGGREQFF.

J is TRBJ1-2 and V is TRBV6-6, with 9 nucleotides matching TRBD1. The CDR3 runs 15 residues. With 5 bases clipped from V and 3 bases from J, the junction kept 7 bases outside the gene matches. The germline V gene has CDR1 MNHNY and CDR2 SVGAGI (reference sequence). The CDR3 DNA sequence: TGTGCCAGCAGTCGGGACAGGGTGGCCCACTATGGCTACACCTTC. The encoded protein is CASSRDRVAHYGYTF.

The V and J genes are TRBV6-6 and TRBJ2-7; 8 bases are shared with TRBD1. CDR1 and CDR2 from the germline V gene are MNHNY and SVGAGI (reference sequence). The CDR3 totals 14 residues. With V trimmed by 5 bases and J by 3 bases, 6 bases remained unmatched. CDR3 sequence: CASSSPGQDYEQYF. The CDR3 nucleotides are TGTGCCAGCAGTAGCCCGGGACAGGACTACGAGCAGTACTTC.

The chain has TRBV4-3 and TRBJ2-1, with 7 bases fitting TRBD2. Germline CDR1 is LGHNA and CDR2 is YSLEER. V lost 0 bases, J lost 5 bases, and 16 bases stayed unmatched. The CDR3 sequence is 19 residues long. DNA for the CDR3: TGCGCCAGCAGCCAAGATAGGACTAGGACCTCTCTTTATCACAATGAGCAGTTCTTC. Amino acids: CASSQDRTRTSLYHNEQFF.